This note documents a single T cell receptor (beta chain) sequence. The PCR had 60 Vbeta and 13 Jbeta primers. Some clones are missing from TCRdb's copy, which holds only in-frame ones; the method was immunoSEQ multiplex PCR. This table holds about 170,000 clones, about 75% found once. V lost 6 bases to trimming and J lost 3 bases, with 11 bases between them. The germline V gene has CDR1 MNHEY and CDR2 SVGAGI. The CDR3 runs to 13 residues. This sample was taken from a study of cytomegalovirus exposure and HLA in healthy donors. At the level of the study: Around 86 million unique TCRs, all from HLA-typed donors, were included in an early release of the data.

The sequence was obtained from a woman aged 45-65 years in good health and CMV-seropositive. This rearrangement joins TRBV6-5 to TRBJ1-1, with D perhaps matching TRBD1 (6 bases). The sample consisted of PBMCs. The CDR3 loop reads CASSRGLYTEAFF. The CDR3 nucleotides read TGTGCCAGCAGCAGGGGCCTGTACACTGAAGCTTTCTTT.